This T cell receptor beta chain was recorded in a study of shared clonotypes between healthy human individuals. In regard to this clone: Its antigen is not identified.

Template for every sorted-subset replicate PCR totaled about 200 ng DNA, 25,000 to 35,000 T cell genomes. Methods used by the authors: Junction-only immunoSEQ sequences carried no quality scores, so filtering differed. Using immunoSEQ multiplex PCR, the repertoire was profiled, and TCRdb retains in-frame clones only, with some absent. V and J calls and clone size are those listed in that table; D and trimming were worked out from the DNA. The sample contains around 2.1 million clones, 90% to 97% of which appear only once. Study-level points and caveats: The study generally estimated greater richness for naive than memory subsets. Clonotypes that were shared across four donors made up about 5.1% of naive CD4 clonotypes.

The clonotype comes from a man between 18 and 29 years old in good health. Specimen: naive CD4+ T cells sorted from blood. Sample subset: CD45RA+ positively selected.

Here the CDR3 DNA reads TGCGCCAGCAGCCAAGAGCCGGGACAGACGTACGAGCAGTACTTC. It encodes CASSQEPGQTYEQYF. The chain combines TRBV4-3 with TRBJ2-7; 7 nucleotides agree with TRBD1. V shed 0 bases, J shed 4 bases, and the junction held 6 bases outside the gene matches. The germline gives CDR1 LGHNA, CDR2 YSLEER. There are 15 residues in the CDR3.